This is a list of T cell receptor beta chains from one sample in a study of cytomegalovirus exposure and HLA in healthy donors. Data came from immunoSEQ multiplex PCR; TCRdb stores just in-frame clones and leaves some out. The repertoire includes about 36,000 clones, about 72% of them detected once, and about 6.5% sits in the top ten. The sample was PBMCs. The source of these receptors is a man between 25 and 39 years old in good health and CMV-seronegative. CDR3s include the opening cysteine and the closing phenylalanine or tryptophan. The D gene is left open where the match is weak. For some rows the clone size is stated as once, few or many, or as a class when expanded; others skip it.

v_gene,d_gene,abundance,j_gene,CDR3aa,CDR3nt
TRBV18,.,.,TRBJ1-3,CASSTTASSGNTIYF,TGTGCCAGCTCAACGACAGCTAGCTCTGGAAACACCATATATTTT
TRBV5-8,.,.,TRBJ2-1,CASSLWASSPYNEQFF,TGTGCCAGCAGCTTGTGGGCTAGCAGCCCATACAATGAGCAGTTCTTC
TRBV29-1,TRBD1,once,TRBJ1-2,CSVNARTGPSGYTF,TGCAGCGTTAACGCTAGGACAGGGCCTTCTGGCTACACCTTC
TRBV29-1,.,few,TRBJ1-1,CSVDSRTEAFF,TGCAGCGTTGATTCGCGGACTGAAGCTTTCTTT
TRBV15,.,.,TRBJ1-5,CATSRGRISNQPQHF,TGTGCCACCAGCAGAGGCAGGATCAGCAATCAGCCCCAGCATTTT
TRBV5-1,.,.,TRBJ2-4,CASCLAGIGNIQYF,TGCGCCAGCTGCCTGGCAGGGATAGGAAACATTCAGTACTTC
TRBV19,TRBD1,few,TRBJ2-4,CASSPRDRLNIQYF,TGTGCCAGTAGCCCCCGGGACAGGTTAAACATTCAGTACTTC
TRBV15,TRBD1,.,TRBJ1-2,CATSRTGEYGYTF,TGTGCCACCAGCAGGACAGGGGAGTATGGCTACACCTTC
TRBV9,TRBD1,.,TRBJ1-1,CASSPGTGMATEAFF,TGTGCCAGCAGCCCTGGGACAGGGATGGCCACTGAAGCTTTCTTT
TRBV5-4,.,.,TRBJ2-7,CASSRQDYEQYF,TGTGCCAGCAGCAGACAGGACTACGAGCAGTACTTC
TRBV7-8,TRBD1,.,TRBJ2-7,CASSIQGSSYEQYF,TGTGCCAGCAGCATACAGGGGTCCTCCTACGAGCAGTACTTC
TRBV4-3,.,few,TRBJ2-6,CASSQDPNSGANVLTF,TGCGCCAGCAGCCAAGATCCAAATTCTGGGGCCAACGTCCTGACTTTC
TRBV28,.,.,TRBJ1-1,CASSSPRAVNTEAFF,TGTGCCAGCAGTTCCCCCAGGGCGGTGAACACTGAAGCTTTCTTT
TRBV28,.,.,TRBJ2-7,CASSVREPPYEQYF,TGTGCCAGCAGTGTCCGGGAACCGCCTTACGAGCAGTACTTC
TRBV5-1,.,.,TRBJ1-5,CASSLGAGDRQPQHF,TGCGCCAGCAGCTTGGGGGCAGGGGACCGGCAGCCCCAGCATTTT
TRBV4-2,TRBD2,.,TRBJ2-7,CASSQDLTSGAYEQYF,TGTGCCAGCAGCCAAGATCTTACTAGCGGTGCCTACGAGCAGTACTTC
TRBV19,TRBD2,few,TRBJ2-7,CASSSRTSGNRYEQYF,TGTGCCAGTAGTAGTCGGACTAGCGGGAATCGGTACGAGCAGTACTTC
TRBV2,TRBD1,.,TRBJ2-7,CASSRQGEQYF,TGTGCCAGCAGCCGACAGGGCGAGCAGTACTTC
TRBV4-3,.,.,TRBJ1-1,CASSPGIPDSWNTEAFF,TGCGCCAGCAGCCCAGGAATACCGGACAGTTGGAACACTGAAGCTTTCTTT
TRBV4-2,TRBD1,.,TRBJ2-7,CASSLPGTGSSYEQYF,TGTGCCAGCAGCCTCCCCGGGACAGGGTCCTCCTACGAGCAGTACTTC
TRBV15,.,.,TRBJ1-2,CATSRDPGRGYGYTF,TGTGCCACCAGCAGAGATCCGGGCAGGGGATATGGCTACACCTTC
TRBV7-9,TRBD2,.,TRBJ2-5,CASSPGLAEETQYF,TGTGCCAGCAGCCCCGGACTAGCGGAAGAGACCCAGTACTTC
TRBV9,TRBD1,medium-sized,TRBJ2-1,CASSVPPGGNEQFF,TGTGCCAGCAGCGTTCCTCCAGGGGGCAATGAGCAGTTCTTC
TRBV6-5,.,few,TRBJ2-7,CASSYSRQKPYEQYF,TGTGCCAGCAGTTACTCGAGACAGAAGCCCTACGAGCAGTACTTC
TRBV5-8,.,.,TRBJ1-2,CASSIYNYGYTF,TGTGCCAGCAGTATATATAACTATGGCTACACCTTC
TRBV5-3,.,.,TRBJ1-1,CARSIGKSITSTEAFF,TGTGCCAGAAGCATTGGTAAAAGCATCACCTCCACTGAAGCTTTCTTT
TRBV11-2,TRBD1,.,TRBJ1-6,CASSLTMQGASSPLHF,TGTGCCAGCAGCTTAACAATGCAGGGGGCCTCTTCACCCCTCCACTTT
TRBV4-2,.,.,TRBJ2-5,CASSQDPSVQETQYF,TGTGCCAGCAGCCAAGATCCTAGCGTACAAGAGACCCAGTACTTC
TRBV4-2,.,.,TRBJ1-2,CASSQDRVGDGYTF,TGTGCCAGCAGCCAAGACAGGGTTGGGGATGGCTACACCTTC
TRBV18,.,.,TRBJ2-4,CASSPLGQRAKNIQYF,TGTGCCAGCTCACCATTAGGACAGAGAGCCAAAAACATTCAGTACTTC
TRBV7-9,.,once,TRBJ1-1,CASTFPEITEAFF,TGTGCCAGCACCTTCCCGGAGATCACTGAAGCTTTCTTT
TRBV28,.,.,TRBJ1-1,CASTVNTEAFF,TGTGCCAGTACGGTGAACACTGAAGCTTTCTTT
TRBV29-1,TRBD1,.,TRBJ2-2,CSVRDRVDTGELFF,TGCAGCGTCCGCGACAGGGTAGACACCGGGGAGCTGTTTTTT
TRBV9,.,.,TRBJ2-5,CASSRTDGETQYF,TGTGCCAGCAGCCGGACAGATGGCGAGACCCAGTACTTC
TRBV28,.,.,TRBJ1-1,CASSLRQLLNTEAFF,TGTGCCAGCAGCCTCCGACAGCTCTTGAACACTGAAGCTTTCTTT
TRBV5-5,.,few,TRBJ1-6,CASSDRFGGSPLHF,TGTGCCAGCAGCGATCGGTTTGGAGGTTCACCCCTCCACTTT
TRBV4-1,TRBD2,.,TRBJ2-7,CASSSGGALIIPYEQYF,TGCGCCAGCAGTAGCGGGGGGGCCTTGATCATCCCCTACGAGCAGTACTTC
TRBV5-1,TRBD1,.,TRBJ1-4,CASSRGGGDEKLFF,TGCGCCAGCAGCCGAGGGGGCGGAGATGAAAAACTGTTTTTT
TRBV5-4,TRBD1,.,TRBJ2-7,CASSPQGVPQYF,TGTGCCAGCAGCCCCCAGGGGGTACCGCAGTACTTC
TRBV7-2,TRBD2,.,TRBJ2-5,CASSLQPGLVGETQYF,TGTGCCAGCAGCTTGCAACCGGGACTAGTGGGAGAGACCCAGTACTTC
TRBV29-1,.,few,TRBJ2-4,CSVGEGDIQYF,TGCAGCGTTGGGGAGGGGGACATTCAGTACTTC
TRBV6-1,.,.,TRBJ1-5,CASSRHNQPQHF,TGTGCCAGCAGCCGACACAATCAGCCCCAGCATTTT
TRBV5-1,TRBD1,.,TRBJ1-1,CASSSDRASYTEAFF,TGCGCCAGCAGCTCGGACAGGGCCAGCTATACTGAAGCTTTCTTT
TRBV6-6,.,.,TRBJ2-7,CASSPPGAPSEQYF,TGTGCCAGCAGTCCGCCAGGGGCCCCCTCCGAGCAGTACTTC
TRBV20-1,.,.,TRBJ2-1,CSARDRGLQFF,TGCAGTGCTAGAGATCGAGGGTTGCAGTTCTTC
TRBV2,TRBD1,.,TRBJ2-3,CASSLQGASEEKSTDTQYF,TGTGCCAGCAGTTTACAGGGGGCCAGCGAGGAAAAAAGCACAGATACGCAGTATTTT
TRBV6-4,.,.,TRBJ1-4,CASSDSAGTNEKLFF,TGTGCCAGCAGTGACTCTGCCGGGACTAATGAAAAACTGTTTTTT
TRBV4-1,.,.,TRBJ2-7,CASSQGDTSYEQYF,TGCGCCAGCAGCCAAGGCGACACGTCCTACGAGCAGTACTTC
TRBV18,.,.,TRBJ2-7,CASSVTGSEQYF,TGTGCCAGCTCAGTTACAGGGTCCGAGCAGTACTTC